This T cell receptor beta chain is drawn from a study of cytomegalovirus exposure and HLA in healthy donors. Study observations and caveats: Later analysis reportedly placed an Asian-associated ancestry cluster below the roughly 680-donor mean in N-insertions.

A multiplex PCR was run with 60 Vbeta primers and 13 Jbeta primers. The assay was immunoSEQ multiplex PCR, and TCRdb's table has in-frame clones only and misses some. The data show around 150,000 clones, with 80% to 90% seen just once and 1.9% held by the top ten. In regard to this clone: Its matching antigen is unknown.

The CDR3 runs 13 residues. Germline V gene sequence: CDR1 ENHRY, CDR2 SYGVKD. Trimming removed 6 bases at V and 8 bases at J, with 14 bases between. Material for sequencing was PBMCs. This sequence was found in a man between 18 and 29 years old in good health and CMV-seronegative. This sequence joins TRBV10-3 and TRBJ2-4; D may be TRBD1 (6 bases). The chain's CDR3 is CAIRSTGKDIQYF. CDR3 coding DNA: TGTGCCATCAGATCGACAGGAAAAGACATTCAGTACTTC.